These T cell receptor beta chains were read from a single sample in a study of T cells in Graves' hyperthyroidism and ophthalmopathy. TCRdb used MiXCR to reprocess the multiplex PCR reads, holding one entry per CDR3 protein. The repertoire holds approximately 430,000 distinct CDR3 sequences, with over 12% as singletons. Sequences were obtained from blood. These receptors all come from a man between 18 and 29 years old with Graves' ophthalmopathy. Each CDR3 is given with its conserved first and last residue.

J gene	V gene	CDR3 protein
TRBJ2-3	TRBV30	CAWRLDGAIDTQYF
TRBJ2-5	TRBV7-9	CASSLGLVQTQYF
TRBJ1-1	TRBV30	CAWRTTGGFGAFF
TRBJ2-7	TRBV5-1	CASSYGTGSYEQYF
TRBJ2-7	TRBV11-2	CASSRTAGQGSYEQYF
TRBJ1-5	TRBV19	CASSFPGGRYSNQPQHF
TRBJ2-1	TRBV19	CASGTSGGPYNEQFF
TRBJ1-2	TRBV7-2	CASSLGGDRASGYTF
TRBJ2-2	TRBV5-1	CASSLGTGPGELFF
TRBJ2-4	TRBV3-1	CASSPDMGIQYF
TRBJ1-1	TRBV29-1	CSVERPLNTEAFF
TRBJ1-1	TRBV10-3	CAISNRDILNTEAFF
TRBJ2-7	TRBV5-8	CAAWGPRDEQYF
TRBJ2-3	TRBV24-1	CATSDSLKVREDTQYF
TRBJ1-2	TRBV20-1	CSARRQEGDYGYTF
TRBJ2-2	TRBV5-1	CASSSGRSGELFF
TRBJ2-5	TRBV5-6	CASSLGDRGWETQYF
TRBJ1-1	TRBV4-1	CASSQVWELVGLEAFF
TRBJ2-1	TRBV5-5	CASSQVSLAVNEQFF